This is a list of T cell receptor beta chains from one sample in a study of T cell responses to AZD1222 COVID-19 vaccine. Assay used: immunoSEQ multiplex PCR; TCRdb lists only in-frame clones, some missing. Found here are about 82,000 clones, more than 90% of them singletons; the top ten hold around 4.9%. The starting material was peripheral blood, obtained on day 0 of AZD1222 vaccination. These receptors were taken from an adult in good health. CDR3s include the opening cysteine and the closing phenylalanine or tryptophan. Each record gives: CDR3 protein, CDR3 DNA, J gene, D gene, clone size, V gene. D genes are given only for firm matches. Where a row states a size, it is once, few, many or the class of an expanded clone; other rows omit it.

CASSSEGRKTQYF TGTGCCAGTAGTTCTGAGGGGAGAAAGACCCAGTACTTC TRBJ2-5 NA few TRBV19
CASSLGTAGNTIYF TGTGCCAGCAGCTTAGGGACAGCTGGAAACACCATATATTTT TRBJ1-3 NA NA TRBV13
CASSSDRIANYGYTF TGTGCCAGTAGTTCAGATAGAATAGCTAACTATGGCTACACCTTC TRBJ1-2 NA NA TRBV19
CASSLEGAVGQRSYNEQFF TGCGCCAGCAGCTTGGAAGGGGCAGTCGGACAAAGGTCCTACAATGAGCAGTTCTTC TRBJ2-1 NA NA TRBV5-1
CASSRDTDTQYF TGTGCCAGCAGCAGGGACACAGATACGCAGTATTTT TRBJ2-3 NA NA TRBV9
CAISESISTSGYTDTQYF TGTGCCATCAGTGAGTCAATCTCGACTAGCGGTTACACAGATACGCAGTATTTT TRBJ2-3 TRBD2 NA TRBV10-3
CASSVTGTGSPLHF TGTGCCAGCAGCGTAACAGGGACCGGTTCACCCCTCCACTTT TRBJ1-6 NA once TRBV7-8
CATSRAGGSYEQYF TGTGCCACCAGCAGAGCTGGGGGCTCCTACGAGCAGTACTTC TRBJ2-7 NA NA TRBV15
CSVTGTGPGNTIYF TGCAGCGTTACCGGGACAGGGCCTGGAAACACCATATATTTT TRBJ1-3 TRBD1 few TRBV29-1
CASSYRELSTEAFF TGTGCCAGCAGTTACAGGGAGTTGAGTACTGAAGCTTTCTTT TRBJ1-1 NA few TRBV6-5
CAISQDGNYGYTF TGTGCCATCAGTCAGGACGGAAACTATGGCTACACCTTC TRBJ1-2 NA NA TRBV10-3
CASSLGRGKLEETQYF TGTGCCAGCAGCTTGGGGCGGGGGAAGCTCGAAGAGACCCAGTACTTC TRBJ2-5 TRBD2 NA TRBV5-5
CASSPRLAASTDTQYF TGTGCCAGCAGCCCCCGACTAGCGGCTAGCACAGATACGCAGTATTTT TRBJ2-3 TRBD2 NA TRBV7-3
CASSIELAGEQFF TGTGCCAGTAGTATAGAGCTCGCGGGGGAGCAGTTCTTC TRBJ2-1 NA NA TRBV19
CASSDTGHLNTEAFF TGTGCCAGCAGTGACACGGGACACTTGAACACTGAAGCTTTCTTT TRBJ1-1 NA NA TRBV6-1
CASSTGVSYEQYF TGTGCCAGCTCAACAGGGGTTTCCTACGAGCAGTACTTC TRBJ2-7 TRBD1 NA TRBV18
CASSEMGRVYSQPQHF TGTGCCAGCAGTGAAATGGGCAGGGTTTACAGTCAGCCCCAGCATTTT TRBJ1-5 NA NA TRBV2
CASAGGRQETQYF TGTGCCAGTGCGGGGGGCCGACAAGAGACCCAGTACTTC TRBJ2-5 TRBD2 NA TRBV19
CASSGRTGGRNSPLHF TGTGCCAGCAGCGGAAGGACAGGGGGACGTAATTCACCCCTCCACTTT TRBJ1-6 TRBD1 NA TRBV2
CASIRTAETQYF TGTGCCAGCATCAGAACCGCAGAGACCCAGTACTTC TRBJ2-5 NA NA TRBV6-5
CASSHSRTGGNTEAFF TGTGCCAGCAGCCACTCGCGGACAGGGGGAAACACTGAAGCTTTCTTT TRBJ1-1 TRBD1 NA TRBV27
CASSLSGWATGSGSGNTIYF TGTGCCAGCAGTTTATCGGGCTGGGCAACAGGGTCAGGATCTGGAAACACCATATATTTT TRBJ1-3 NA NA TRBV28
CAIGTGGVNQPQHF TGTGCCATCGGGACAGGGGGCGTCAATCAGCCCCAGCATTTT TRBJ1-5 TRBD1 once TRBV24-1
CASSLRGQGNVAFF TGTGCCAGCAGCTTACGGGGACAGGGAAATGTGGCTTTCTTT TRBJ1-1 TRBD1 NA TRBV5-4
CASSGQRKASYEQYF TGTGCCAGCAGTGGACAGAGAAAAGCCTCGTACGAGCAGTACTTC TRBJ2-7 NA NA TRBV2
CASSQDSTFYEQYF TGTGCCAGCAGCCAAGATAGCACATTCTACGAGCAGTACTTC TRBJ2-7 NA NA TRBV4-2
CASSPLVGPMSYEQYF TGTGCCAGCTCACCATTAGTGGGGCCCATGTCCTACGAGCAGTACTTC TRBJ2-7 NA NA TRBV18
CASSYTTTGAGNTIYF TGTGCCAGCAGTTACACTACTACAGGTGCTGGAAACACCATATATTTT TRBJ1-3 NA once TRBV6-5
CASSEGDAGEQYF TGTGCCAGCAGTGAGGGGGATGCGGGAGAGCAGTACTTC TRBJ2-7 NA few TRBV25-1
CASSKAGTGGQPQHF TGTGCCAGCAGCAAAGCCGGGACAGGCGGGCAGCCCCAGCATTTT TRBJ1-5 NA NA TRBV21-1
CASSRTGGGNSPLHF TGTGCCAGCAGCCGGACAGGGGGTGGTAATTCACCCCTCCACTTT TRBJ1-6 TRBD1 NA TRBV27
CASSLRDRGNSEAFF TGTGCCAGCAGCTTAAGGGACAGGGGTAATTCTGAAGCTTTCTTT TRBJ1-1 TRBD1 NA TRBV7-9
CASSLGGGTGAWETQYF TGCGCCAGCAGCTTGGGAGGGGGAACGGGTGCCTGGGAGACCCAGTACTTC TRBJ2-5 NA NA TRBV5-1
CAISRLRTGEVNEQFF TGTGCCATCAGCCGCCTTCGGACAGGGGAGGTAAATGAGCAGTTCTTC TRBJ2-1 TRBD1 NA TRBV10-3
CASRSRTPAQNTEAFF TGCGCCAGCAGGTCTAGGACCCCGGCCCAGAACACTGAAGCTTTCTTT TRBJ1-1 NA NA TRBV10-1
CASRAGGANTGELFF TGTGCCAGTAGGGCAGGGGGCGCGAACACCGGGGAGCTGTTTTTT TRBJ2-2 TRBD1 NA TRBV19
CAWSVPGPPPYEQYF TGTGCCTGGAGTGTACCCGGTCCCCCCCCCTACGAGCAGTACTTC TRBJ2-7 NA NA TRBV30
CASSESRGVAYEQYF TGTGCCAGCAGTGAATCCCGGGGTGTGGCGTACGAGCAGTACTTC TRBJ2-7 NA NA TRBV25-1
CASSLAPGDEQFF TGTGCCAGTAGCCTCGCCCCGGGCGATGAGCAGTTCTTC TRBJ2-1 NA NA TRBV19
CASSPDFRPTDTQYF TGTGCCAGCTCCCCGGACTTTCGGCCCACAGATACGCAGTATTTT TRBJ2-3 NA NA TRBV18
CASSGDRKNEKLFF TGTGCCAGCAGCGGGGACAGGAAGAATGAAAAACTGTTTTTT TRBJ1-4 TRBD1 NA TRBV9
CASSFSSGANVLTF TGTGCCAGCAGTTTCTCCTCTGGGGCCAACGTCCTGACTTTC TRBJ2-6 NA NA TRBV28
CASSYNRQRGVETQYF TGTGCCAGCAGCTACAACAGGCAGCGGGGGGTGGAGACCCAGTACTTC TRBJ2-5 TRBD2 NA TRBV7-2
CASSLERAHRHGYTF TGTGCCAGCAGCTTAGAGAGAGCTCATCGACATGGCTACACCTTC TRBJ1-2 NA NA TRBV7-2
CASSLMGVGGANTGELFF TGTGCCAGCAGCTTAATGGGCGTAGGGGGCGCAAACACCGGGGAGCTGTTTTTT TRBJ2-2 TRBD1 NA TRBV7-3
CASRVQGAPNTEAFF TGTGCCAGTAGGGTGCAGGGGGCTCCGAACACTGAAGCTTTCTTT TRBJ1-1 TRBD1 NA TRBV19
CASSIVLQRQGRGNEQFF TGTGCCAGTAGTATAGTATTACAGAGGCAGGGAAGAGGGAATGAGCAGTTCTTC TRBJ2-1 NA NA TRBV19
CASSSDRGNVSPLHF TGTGCCAGCAGCTCGGACAGAGGGAACGTCTCACCCCTCCACTTT TRBJ1-6 NA NA TRBV5-4
CASSIPVGSGNTIYF TGTGCCAGCAGTATCCCGGTGGGCTCTGGAAACACCATATATTTT TRBJ1-3 NA NA TRBV28
CASSATPGQPQHF TGTGCCAGCAGTGCAACCCCTGGGCAGCCCCAGCATTTT TRBJ1-5 NA NA TRBV6-4